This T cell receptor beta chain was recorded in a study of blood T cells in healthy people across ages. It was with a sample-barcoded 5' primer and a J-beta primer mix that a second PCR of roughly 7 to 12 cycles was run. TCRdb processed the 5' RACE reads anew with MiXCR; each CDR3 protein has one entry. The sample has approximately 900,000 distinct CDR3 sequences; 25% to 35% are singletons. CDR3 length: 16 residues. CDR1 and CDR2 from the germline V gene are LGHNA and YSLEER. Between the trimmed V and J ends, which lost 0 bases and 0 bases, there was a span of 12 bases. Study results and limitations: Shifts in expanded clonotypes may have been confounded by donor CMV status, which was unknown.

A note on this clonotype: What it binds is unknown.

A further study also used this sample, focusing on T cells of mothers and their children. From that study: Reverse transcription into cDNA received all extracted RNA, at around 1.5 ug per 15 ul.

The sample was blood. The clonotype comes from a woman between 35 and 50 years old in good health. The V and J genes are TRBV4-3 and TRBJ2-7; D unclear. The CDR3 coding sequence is TGCGCCAGCAGCCAAGACCTGGCCACCGGCTCCTACGAGCAGTACTTC. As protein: CASSQDLATGSYEQYF.